What follows is one T cell receptor (beta chain) and its context. Its cognate antigen is unknown. This record comes from a study of tumor-infiltrating lymphocytes in localized non-small cell lung cancer. Turning to the study itself: Each patient gave resected tumor and non-adjacent uninvolved lung tissue. General study results and limits: Tumor T-cell fraction from TCR sequencing was not associated with recurrence-free survival (p = 0.61).

V shed 7 bases and J shed 0 bases, with 3 bases lying between them. The CDR3 runs 12 residues. CDR1 and CDR2 from the germline V gene are SGHTA and FQGTGA. Only in-frame clones appear in the TCRdb table, and some are missing; sequencing was by immunoSEQ multiplex PCR. The table lists 12,000 or so clones, about 83% of them singletons. Material for sequencing was lung tumor tissue. The origin of this receptor is a human donor with non-small cell lung cancer. This rearrangement joins TRBV7-3 to TRBJ2-2; D not resolved. In nucleotides, the CDR3 is TGTGCCAGCATCTCGAACACCGGGGAGCTGTTTTTT. Protein: CASISNTGELFF. The entire variable domain, with the rest obtained from reference TRBV7-3 and TRBJ2-2, is as follows: GAGVSQTPSNKVTEKGKYVELRCDPISGHTALYWYRQSLGQGPEFLIYFQGTGAADDSGLPNDRFFAVRPEGSVSTLKIQRTERGDSAVYLCASISNTGELFFGEGSRLTVL.